Listed below are T cell receptor beta chains from one sample, sequenced in a study of T cells after yellow fever vaccination. TCRdb re-derived calls from the 5' RACE reads in MiXCR, one entry per CDR3 protein. The sample holds about 630,000 distinct CDR3 sequences, 9% to 15% seen once. Sequencing used PBMCs, obtained on the day of the yellow fever booster vaccination. The receptors were gathered from a man aged 30 to 45 who received the YFV17D yellow fever vaccine. CDR3s include the opening cysteine and the closing phenylalanine or tryptophan. D genes are given only for firm matches. The size field is filled for only some rows; it gives once, few, many or a size class.

d_call j_call v_call clone_size cdr3_aa cdr3_nt
NA TRBJ2-7 TRBV4-3 few CASSQARSTLISYEQYF TGCGCCAGCAGCCAAGCCCGATCGACACTCATATCCTACGAGCAGTACTTC
TRBD1 TRBJ2-2 TRBV5-5 few CASSLADRVEARGELFF TGTGCCAGCAGCTTGGCTGACAGGGTAGAAGCTCGCGGGGAGCTGTTTTTT
TRBD2 TRBJ2-3 TRBV20-1 NA CSQRGGPTDTQYF TGCAGTCAGCGGGGGGGGCCCACAGATACGCAGTATTTT
TRBD2 TRBJ2-1 TRBV12-3/TRBV12-4 many CASSGRESYNEQFF TGTGCCAGCAGTGGGAGGGAATCCTACAATGAGCAGTTCTTC
TRBD1 TRBJ2-1 TRBV5-8 NA CASSDGTGGYNEQFF TGTGCCAGCAGCGACGGGACAGGGGGGTACAATGAGCAGTTCTTC
NA TRBJ1-2 TRBV28 NA CASSRWAVTNYGYTF TGTGCCAGCAGTCGGTGGGCAGTTACTAACTATGGCTACACCTTC
NA TRBJ2-2 TRBV6-2/TRBV6-3 NA CASDGGIWNTGELFF TGTGCCAGCGACGGCGGAATTTGGAACACCGGGGAGCTGTTTTTT
NA TRBJ1-5 TRBV20-1 NA CSARGWTVSNQPQHF TGCAGTGCTAGAGGCTGGACAGTTAGCAATCAGCCCCAGCATTTT
NA TRBJ2-7 TRBV12-3/TRBV12-4 NA CASSLKLYEQYF TGTGCCAGCAGTTTGAAACTCTACGAGCAGTACTTC
TRBD2 TRBJ2-3 TRBV6-5 few CASSYGRLAGSTDTQYF TGTGCCAGCAGTTACGGGCGACTAGCGGGGAGCACAGATACGCAGTATTTT
NA TRBJ2-2 TRBV5-1 once CASSLDGGAEELFF TGCGCCAGCAGCTTGGATGGTGGGGCCGAGGAGCTGTTTTTT
NA TRBJ2-3 TRBV5-1 NA CASSRDPGGTDTQYF TGCGCCAGCAGCCGGGACCCCGGTGGCACAGATACGCAGTATTTT
NA TRBJ2-1 TRBV12-3/TRBV12-4 NA CASRSGRDGAPHNEQFF TGTGCCAGCAGGTCGGGGCGGGACGGAGCCCCCCACAATGAGCAGTTCTTC
TRBD2 TRBJ2-7 TRBV5-1 few CASSSAGLAYEQYF TGCGCCAGCAGCTCCGCCGGACTAGCGTACGAGCAGTACTTC
NA TRBJ2-3 TRBV29-1 few CSVTPPLQTTDTQYF TGCAGCGTCACACCTCCCTTACAGACCACAGATACGCAGTATTTT
TRBD1 TRBJ2-1 TRBV13 NA CASSLGPFGTENNEQFF TGTGCCAGCAGCTTAGGCCCTTTCGGGACAGAAAACAATGAGCAGTTCTTC
NA TRBJ1-5 TRBV20-1 few CSARDIPDQPQHF TGCAGTGCTAGAGATATACCGGATCAGCCCCAGCATTTT
NA TRBJ2-1 TRBV3-1 NA CASSQYISYNEQFF TGTGCCAGCAGCCAATACATCTCCTACAATGAGCAGTTCTTC
TRBD2 TRBJ2-3 TRBV7-2 NA CASSLRGAGLAGDTQYF TGTGCCAGCAGCTTAAGGGGGGCGGGACTAGCAGGGGATACGCAGTATTTT
NA TRBJ2-2 TRBV7-8 NA CASSHSRVGILNTGELFF TGTGCCAGCAGCCACTCCCGGGTGGGGATACTAAACACCGGGGAGCTGTTTTTT
NA TRBJ1-6 TRBV10-3 few CAISESIQDNSPLHF TGTGCCATCAGTGAGTCGATCCAGGATAATTCACCCCTCCACTTT
NA TRBJ1-1 TRBV20-1 few CSAQYGGRNTEAFF TGCAGTGCTCAGTACGGAGGCCGGAACACTGAAGCTTTCTTT
TRBD2 TRBJ2-3 TRBV5-1 many CASSSSSGTTDTQYF TGCGCCAGCAGCTCGTCTAGCGGGACCACAGATACGCAGTATTTT
NA TRBJ2-7 TRBV7-2 NA CASSSPPGHEQYF TGTGCCAGCAGCTCCCCCCCGGGCCACGAGCAGTACTTC
TRBD1 TRBJ1-1 TRBV20-1 few CSARIFDRGNTEAFF TGCAGTGCTAGAATCTTCGACAGGGGGAACACTGAAGCTTTCTTT
TRBD1 TRBJ2-7 TRBV12-3/TRBV12-4 NA CASSFKVGQGGYEQYF TGTGCCAGCAGCTTTAAGGTCGGACAGGGGGGCTACGAGCAGTACTTC
NA TRBJ2-5 TRBV20-1 NA CSARAVAGKETQYF TGCAGTGCTAGAGCAGTGGCGGGGAAAGAGACCCAGTACTTC
NA TRBJ2-3 TRBV20-1 few CSASEGSSTDTQYF TGCAGTGCTAGTGAGGGGTCGAGCACAGATACGCAGTATTTT
TRBD2 TRBJ2-7 TRBV29-1 NA CSVTSGTLYEQYF TGCAGCGTGACTAGCGGGACCCTCTACGAGCAGTACTTC
TRBD1 TRBJ1-2 TRBV19 NA CASNERDRAFGYTF TGTGCCAGTAATGAACGGGACAGGGCATTTGGCTACACCTTC
NA TRBJ2-5 TRBV7-9 many CASSSRGASQETQYF TGTGCCAGCAGCTCCCGGGGGGCATCCCAAGAGACCCAGTACTTC
TRBD2 TRBJ2-3 TRBV10-3 NA CAISALAESTDTQYF TGTGCCATCAGTGCGCTAGCGGAGAGCACAGATACGCAGTATTTT
NA TRBJ2-1 TRBV15 NA CATSTTGSYNEQFF TGTGCCACCAGCACTACGGGCTCCTACAATGAGCAGTTCTTC
NA TRBJ1-4 TRBV10-2 few CASSEGPGVGNEKLFF TGCGCCAGCAGTGAGGGTCCGGGGGTCGGGAATGAAAAACTGTTTTTT
TRBD1 TRBJ1-1 TRBV6-5 NA CASSSFADRGPEAFF TGTGCCAGCAGTTCCTTCGCGGACAGGGGGCCTGAAGCTTTCTTT
TRBD2 TRBJ2-7 TRBV29-1 few CSATSDAYEQYF TGCAGCGCCACTAGCGACGCCTACGAGCAGTACTTC
TRBD1 TRBJ2-3 TRBV6-1 few CASNAGDRFADTQCF TGTGCCAGCAATGCTGGGGACAGGTTCGCAGATACGCAGTGTTTT
NA TRBJ2-1 TRBV29-1 NA CSVATRNEQFF TGCAGCGTTGCGACTAGAAATGAGCAGTTCTTC